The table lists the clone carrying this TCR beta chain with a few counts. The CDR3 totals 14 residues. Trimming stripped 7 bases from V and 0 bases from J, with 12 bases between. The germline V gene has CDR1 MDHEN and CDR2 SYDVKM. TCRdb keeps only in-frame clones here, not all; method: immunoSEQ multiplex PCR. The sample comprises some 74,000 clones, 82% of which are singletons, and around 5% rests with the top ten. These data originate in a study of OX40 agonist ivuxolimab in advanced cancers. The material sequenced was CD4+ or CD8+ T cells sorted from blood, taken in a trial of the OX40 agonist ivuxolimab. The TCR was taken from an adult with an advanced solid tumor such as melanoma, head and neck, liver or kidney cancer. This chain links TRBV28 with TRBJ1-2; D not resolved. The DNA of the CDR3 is TGTGCCAGCACCGTTGACGGCCCTAACTATGGCTACACCTTC. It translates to CASTVDGPNYGYTF.